This entry lists 2 T cell receptor beta chains sequenced from one sample in a study of T cells in Graves' hyperthyroidism and ophthalmopathy. Amplification of TCR beta CDR3 regions was performed using RNA transcripts as template. In the first-round RT-PCR of the TCR CDR3, the HTBI primer set was used. TCRdb itself ran the multiplex PCR reads through MiXCR, one entry per CDR3 protein. The sample includes approximately 560,000 distinct CDR3 sequences, 46% of them seen just once. Input material: peripheral blood or thyroid tissue (not recorded which). These receptor sequences come from a woman under 30 with Graves' hyperthyroidism.

The J gene is TRBJ1-2, the V gene TRBV29-1; TRBD1 matches 7 bases. V lost 7 bases to trimming and J lost 4 bases; unmatched junction nucleotides: 9. The germline CDR1 and CDR2 sequences are SQVTM and ANQGSEA. The CDR3 is 13 residues long. CDR3 coding DNA: TGCAGCGCAGCCGGGACAGCAATCTATGGCTACACCTTC. Its translation is CSAAGTAIYGYTF.

This chain links TRBV12-3 or TRBV12-4 with TRBJ1-5; the D is unclear. The length of the CDR3 is 14 residues. The V and J ends lost 6 bases and 5 bases respectively, with 14 bases between them. CDR3 DNA sequence: TGTGCCAGCAGCCGTATAGGATACGATCAGCCCCAGCATTTT. This gives the protein CASSRIGYDQPQHF.